The 15 T cell receptor beta chains below come from one sample, sequenced in a study of cytomegalovirus exposure and HLA in healthy donors. PCR amplification relied on 60 Vbeta primers (plus 13 Jbeta primers). Produced via immunoSEQ multiplex PCR; TCRdb's table is partial and in-frame only. The table records 130,000 to 150,000 clones, over 60% of them present only once. Input material: PBMCs. The receptors derive from a woman in her late teens or twenties in good health and CMV-seronegative.

J is TRBJ1-6 and V is TRBV28; 9 nucleotides agree with TRBD1. Germline CDR1 is MDHEN and CDR2 is SYDVKM. The CDR3 spans 17 residues. Germline trimming cut 4 bases from V and 7 bases from J; bases unmatched to any gene: 11. The CDR3 coding sequence is TGTGCCAGCAGTTCATTTTCCGGGACAGGGAGAAATTCACCCCTCCACTTT. Protein product: CASSSFSGTGRNSPLHF.

This chain joins TRBV7-9 and TRBJ1-6, with no clear D. The germline gives CDR1 SEHNR, CDR2 FQNEAQ (reference sequence). V dropped 1 base and J dropped 1 base, with 2 bases sitting between them. The CDR3 is 14 amino acids. CDR3 sequence reads: CASSLVSYNSPLHF. The CDR3 DNA is TGTGCCAGCAGCTTAGTATCCTATAATTCACCCCTCCACTTT. Together with reference TRBV7-9 and TRBJ1-6, the CDR3 gives the full variable domain: DTGVSQNPRHKITKRGQNVTFRCDPISEHNRLYWYRQTLGQGPEFLTYFQNEAQLEKSRLLSDRFSAERPKGSFSTLEIQRTEQGDSAMYLCASSLVSYNSPLHFGNGTRLTVT.

V and J are TRBV19 and TRBJ1-1; D is ambiguous. V lost 0 bases, J lost 0 bases, and 23 bases lay in between. There are 20 residues in the CDR3. Germline V gives CDR1 LNHDA, CDR2 SQIVND (reference sequence). CDR3 sequence (DNA): TGTGCCAGTAGTATAGACCCCCGCTACAGAGCTATAAGGTTGAACACTGAAGCTTTCTTT. Translating it yields CASSIDPRYRAIRLNTEAFF.

This clone was picked up one time. This CDR3 is CASSKPGQSSYEQYF. CDR3 bases: TGTGCCAGCAGTAAACCGGGACAGAGCTCCTACGAGCAGTACTTC. V and J are TRBV28 and TRBJ2-7; 7 nucleotides align to TRBD1. Trimming cost V 5 bases and J 0 bases; bases outside gene matches: 7. Germline CDR1 is MDHEN and CDR2 is SYDVKM. The CDR3 is 15 residues long.

This clone was observed a few times. This chain links TRBV6-4 with TRBJ2-2; D is unresolved. V gave up 0 bases and J gave up 0 bases, with 2 bases separating them. This CDR3 spans 14 amino acids. Looked up from germline, CDR1 is MRHNA and CDR2 is SNTAGT. The CDR3 reads CASSDSTNTGELFF. CDR3 DNA: TGTGCCAGCAGTGACTCTACGAACACCGGGGAGCTGTTTTTT.

In DNA form, the CDR3 reads TGTGCCAGCAGCATCCCGGACAGGGGGGTGGAAAAACTGTTTTTT. It codes for CASSIPDRGVEKLFF. The genes are TRBV28 and TRBJ1-4; the match to TRBD1 covers 10 bases. The CDR3 contains 15 residues. The germline V gene encodes CDR1 MDHEN and CDR2 SYDVKM. V shed 6 bases, J shed 8 bases, and the junction held 9 bases outside the gene matches.

The V call is TRBV6-5, the J call TRBJ2-3; a weak D match, TRBD2 (5 bases). Germline values: CDR1 MNHEY, CDR2 SVGAGI. CDR3 length: 12 residues. V was cut by 5 bases and J by 4 bases, with 7 bases left in between. CDR3 bases: TGTGCCAGCAGTAAGGACTCAGATACGCAGTATTTT. Translating it yields CASSKDSDTQYF.

A note on this clone: Sequence at one end of the junction differs from germline and may be a read error. The chain uses TRBV27 and TRBJ1-3, with D uncertain. This CDR3 is 14 amino acids long. Germline CDR1 MNHEY, CDR2 SMNVEV (reference sequence). CDR3 sequence (DNA): TGTGCCAGCAGTTTAACGGCTAGTGGAGACACCATATATTTT. It encodes CASSLTASGDTIYF.

The chain couples TRBV10-3 to TRBJ2-4; 8 bases align to TRBD1. The germline V gene encodes CDR1 ENHRY and CDR2 SYGVKD. The CDR3 consists of 19 residues. V lost 10 bases and J lost 1; bases outside the gene matches: 21. This CDR3 reads CATGGRTSPTDFAKNIQYF. The DNA for the CDR3 is TGTGCCACAGGGGGCCGGACTTCACCGACTGATTTCGCCAAAAACATTCAGTACTTC.

V is TRBV18 and J is TRBJ1-1; D call uncertain. The V and J ends lost 3 bases and 3 bases respectively, with 8 bases between them. The CDR3 totals 13 residues. CDR1 and CDR2 from the germline V gene are KGHSH and LQKENI. CDR3 amino acids: CASSPARDTEAFF. The CDR3 nucleotides are TGTGCCAGCTCACCCGCGAGGGACACTGAAGCTTTCTTT.

The V call is TRBV19, the J call TRBJ1-5, with 7 bases identical to TRBD1. Germline trimming cut 7 bases from V and 4 bases from J; bases unmatched to any gene: 7. The CDR3 runs 14 residues. Germline loops: CDR1 LNHDA, CDR2 SQIVND (reference sequence). The chain's CDR3 is CASTLGTVNQPQHF. As DNA, the CDR3 is TGTGCCAGTACCCTCGGGACAGTTAATCAGCCCCAGCATTTT.

The sample holds one count of this clone. V usage is TRBV25-1 and J usage is TRBJ2-7; TRBD1 agrees at 11 bases. Germline-derived CDR1 and CDR2 are MGHDK and SYGVNS. This CDR3 comprises 14 residues. J lost 2 bases, V lost 4 bases, and 1 base had no gene match. CDR3 nucleotide sequence: TGTGCCAGCAGTGGGGGACAGGGGGCCTACGAGCAGTACTTC. Translated, it gives CASSGGQGAYEQYF.

The chain is built from TRBV6-4 and TRBJ1-6; no reliable D call. The CDR3 extends over 13 amino acids. Germline values: CDR1 MRHNA, CDR2 SNTAGT. V was cut by 3 bases and J by 6 bases, with 6 bases left in between. CDR3 amino acids: CASSERVNSPLHF. The DNA for the CDR3 is TGTGCCAGCAGTGAACGAGTTAATTCACCCCTCCACTTT.

This chain links TRBV5-1 with TRBJ1-1; unclear D gene. V shed 0 bases and J shed 1 base, with 10 bases lying between them. Germline V gene data show CDR1 as SGHRS and CDR2 as YFSETQ. The CDR3 runs to 15 residues. In DNA form, the CDR3 reads TGCGCCAGCAGCTTGGCCTGGGCCAGGAACACTGAAGCTTTCTTT. Encoded protein: CASSLAWARNTEAFF.

V gene TRBV28 combines with J gene TRBJ2-2; weak D call: TRBD1 (5 bases). The V gene's germline CDR1 is MDHEN and CDR2 SYDVKM. This CDR3 contains 15 residues. V was shortened by 4 bases and J by 1 base, with 10 bases between the two germline ends. In DNA, the CDR3 is TGTGCCAGCAGTTACAGGCAGGGGAACACCGGGGAGCTGTTTTTT. Protein sequence: CASSYRQGNTGELFF.